These T cell receptor beta chains were read from a single sample in a study of identical twins. MiXCR was run by TCRdb on the 5' RACE reads, yielding one entry per CDR3 protein. The data contain 1.5 million to 2 million distinct CDR3 sequences, roughly 35% of them singletons. Sequenced input: cord blood. These receptors came from a newborn girl in good health. CDR3s include the opening cysteine and the closing phenylalanine or tryptophan. A D gene is named only where the DNA matches it firmly. Expanded clones are given a class, and other clones once, few, many or no size at all.

V	size	J	D	CDR3	DNA
TRBV12-3/TRBV12-4	few	TRBJ1-5	TRBD1	CASSLYRTGGPYYGQPQHF	TGTGCCAGCAGTTTATACAGGACAGGGGGCCCCTATTATGGTCAGCCCCAGCATTTT
TRBV18	.	TRBJ2-7	.	CASSPPGAGYYNEQYF	TGTGCCAGCTCACCACCAGGGGCGGGGTACTACAATGAGCAGTACTTC
TRBV28	few	TRBJ2-2	.	CASSLGWGPTGELFF	TGTGCCAGCAGTTTGGGGTGGGGGCCCACCGGGGAGCTGTTTTTT
TRBV4-2	few	TRBJ2-3	TRBD2	CASSQDQAGGSDTQYF	TGTGCCAGCAGCCAAGATCAAGCGGGAGGGTCAGATACGCAGTATTTT
TRBV12-3/TRBV12-4	many	TRBJ1-1	.	CASSSRRMNTEAFF	TGCGCCAGCAGCTCCCGACGGATGAACACTGAAGCTTTCTTT
TRBV6-5	.	TRBJ1-1	TRBD1	CASRTLTGGTEAFF	TGTGCCAGCAGAACCCTAACAGGGGGCACTGAAGCTTTCTTT
TRBV7-2	few	TRBJ2-7	TRBD2	CASSLLGPSGSYGTYEQYF	TGTGCTAGCAGTTTGTTAGGGCCTAGCGGGAGTTATGGGACCTACGAGCAGTACTTC
TRBV7-6	.	TRBJ2-3	.	CASSLGQKASTDTQYF	TGTGCCAGCAGCTTGGGGCAGAAAGCTAGCACAGATACGCAGTATTTT
TRBV28	few	TRBJ1-4	.	CASVGPGEKLFF	TGTGCCAGCGTAGGGCCTGGTGAAAAACTGTTTTTT
TRBV24-1	.	TRBJ2-2	.	CATSDQPLGTGELFF	TGTGCCACCAGTGACCAACCCCTAGGGACCGGGGAGCTGTTTTTT
TRBV28	.	TRBJ2-3	.	CASSPERGQLGTDTQYF	TGTGCCAGCAGTCCAGAACGAGGACAGCTAGGGACAGATACGCAGTATTTT
TRBV12-3/TRBV12-4	.	TRBJ2-3	.	CASSRGERADTQYF	TGTGCCAGCAGCAGGGGAGAGAGAGCAGATACGCAGTATTTT
TRBV11-2	few	TRBJ2-1	TRBD2	CASSLERRWTGGPFNEQFF	TGTGCCAGCAGCTTAGAACGGCGGTGGACGGGGGGGCCGTTCAATGAGCAGTTCTTC
TRBV28	few	TRBJ2-5	.	CASSSPDRGLGEQYF	TGTGCCAGCAGCTCCCCGGACAGAGGGCTAGGGGAGCAGTACTTC
TRBV7-2	few	TRBJ1-2	TRBD1	CASSPRGQGVYNYGYTF	TGTGCCAGCAGCCCCCGGGGACAGGGGGTCTATAACTATGGCTACACCTTC
TRBV4-1	few	TRBJ1-1	.	CASSRLGQLNTEAFF	TGCGCCAGCAGCCGCCTAGGGCAGTTGAACACTGAAGCTTTCTTT
TRBV20-1	.	TRBJ1-1	TRBD1	CSANRDRDTEAFF	TGCAGTGCCAACCGGGACAGGGACACTGAAGCTTTCTTT
TRBV20-1	.	TRBJ2-1	TRBD2	CSARELGRLAGGPEQFF	TGCAGTGCTAGAGAATTAGGGAGACTAGCGGGAGGGCCAGAGCAGTTCTTC
TRBV4-2	few	TRBJ2-1	.	CASSRANVGTSSYNEQFF	TGTGCCAGCAGCCGCGCGAACGTCGGGACCAGCTCCTACAATGAGCAGTTCTTC
TRBV20-1	.	TRBJ2-5	.	CSAQADHLGTQYF	TGCAGTGCCCAAGCGGATCACTTGGGGACCCAGTACTTC
TRBV29-1	.	TRBJ2-4	TRBD2	CSVLYAGGPGIMNIQYF	TGCAGCGTTCTTTACGCGGGGGGGCCGGGGATCATGAACATTCAGTACTTC
TRBV10-3	.	TRBJ1-5	.	CAIGGLDQPQHF	TGTGCCATCGGGGGTTTGGATCAGCCCCAGCATTTT
TRBV12-3/TRBV12-4	.	TRBJ2-1	TRBD2	CASSSVAGRQFF	TGTGCCAGCAGTTCCGTAGCGGGGCGCCAGTTCTTC
TRBV20-1	few	TRBJ1-5	.	CSASSGPWGDQPQHF	TGCAGTGCTAGTTCCGGTCCCTGGGGGGATCAGCCCCAGCATTTT
TRBV2	few	TRBJ1-2	.	CASSEPRGRYGYTF	TGTGCCAGCAGTGAACCTCGCGGGAGGTATGGCTACACCTTC
TRBV20-1	.	TRBJ2-3	TRBD2	CSARAGLAGLYTDTQYF	TGCAGTGCTAGAGCCGGACTAGCGGGGCTTTACACAGATACGCAGTATTTT
TRBV2	.	TRBJ2-1	TRBD2	CASGPIWGGGAWYNEQFF	TGTGCCAGCGGACCGATTTGGGGCGGGGGGGCCTGGTACAATGAGCAGTTCTTC
TRBV11-2	.	TRBJ2-3	TRBD2	CASSPRLAGGRGTDTQYF	TGTGCCAGCAGCCCAAGACTAGCGGGAGGTCGTGGCACAGATACGCAGTATTTT
TRBV5-1	.	TRBJ1-6	TRBD1	CASSLTGGAYNSPLHF	TGCGCCAGCAGCCTGACAGGGGGAGCCTATAATTCACCCCTCCACTTT
TRBV7-9	.	TRBJ1-5	.	CASSARGVSQPQHF	TGTGCCAGCAGCGCACGGGGAGTTAGTCAGCCCCAGCATTTT
TRBV12-3/TRBV12-4	many	TRBJ1-4	.	CASSLPTPYEKLFF	TGTGCCAGCAGTTTACCCACCCCCTACGAAAAACTGTTTTTT
TRBV29-1	.	TRBJ2-7	TRBD2	CSVAGGRASNEQYF	TGCAGCGTTGCTGGCGGGAGGGCCTCGAATGAGCAGTACTTC
TRBV7-8	.	TRBJ2-5	.	CASSFYDNEQYF	TGTGCCAGCAGCTTTTACGACAATGAGCAGTACTTC
TRBV27	few	TRBJ2-7	TRBD2	CASSRSPGLHSTDEQYF	TGTGCCAGCAGCCGGAGTCCGGGACTACACTCGACCGACGAGCAGTACTTC
TRBV6-1	few	TRBJ2-5	.	CASSEIWQIQETQYF	TGTGCCAGCAGTGAAATTTGGCAGATCCAAGAGACCCAGTACTTC
TRBV11-2	.	TRBJ1-1	TRBD1	CASSSLGQGMNTEAFF	TGTGCCAGCAGCTCTCTCGGACAGGGCATGAACACTGAAGCTTTCTTT
TRBV15	.	TRBJ2-3	.	CATSRAGDTQYF	TGTGCCACCAGCAGAGCGGGAGATACGCAGTATTTT
TRBV11-2	.	TRBJ2-3	.	CASSLDLRQPSTDTQYF	TGTGCCAGCAGCTTAGATCTCAGACAGCCCAGCACAGATACGCAGTATTTT
TRBV20-1	.	TRBJ1-5	.	CSASLQGQPQHF	TGCAGTGCTAGCCTACAGGGTCAGCCCCAGCATTTT
TRBV7-8	.	TRBJ2-7	.	CATQSGQSYEQYF	TGTGCCACCCAGAGTGGACAGAGCTACGAGCAGTACTTC
TRBV5-1	once	TRBJ2-7	TRBD2	CASSSGRGLFEQYF	TGCGCCAGCAGCTCGGGACGGGGACTATTCGAGCAGTACTTC
TRBV5-1	.	TRBJ2-7	.	CASSLVQGGVGEQYF	TGCGCCAGCAGCTTGGTCCAGGGCGGTGTGGGCGAGCAGTACTTC
TRBV4-1	.	TRBJ1-1	.	CASSPQREKNTEAFF	TGCGCCAGCAGCCCCCAGCGGGAGAAGAACACTGAAGCTTTCTTT
TRBV7-8	.	TRBJ2-7	TRBD2	CASSPLAGALSSYNEQYF	TGTGCCAGCAGCCCTCTAGCGGGAGCTCTGAGCTCCTACAATGAGCAGTACTTC
TRBV4-1	.	TRBJ1-2	TRBD1	CASRRTGEDGYTF	TGCGCCAGCCGACGGACAGGGGAGGATGGCTACACCTTC
TRBV24-1	.	TRBJ2-1	.	CATSVPGSQETQFF	TGTGCCACCAGTGTGCCGGGGTCTCAAGAGACCCAGTTCTTC
TRBV2	few	TRBJ1-1	TRBD1	CASLGQANTEAFF	TGTGCCAGCCTGGGACAGGCGAACACTGAAGCTTTCTTT
TRBV5-1	.	TRBJ2-5	.	CASSLVAPHEQYF	TGCGCCAGCAGCTTGGTCGCCCCCCATGAGCAGTACTTC
TRBV20-1	.	TRBJ2-3	TRBD2	CSAPRTSGRTDTQYF	TGCAGTGCTCCTCGGACTAGCGGCCGCACAGATACGCAGTATTTT
TRBV28	.	TRBJ2-7	TRBD1	CASNPYRGGHEQYF	TGTGCCAGCAATCCGTACAGGGGCGGCCACGAGCAGTACTTC
TRBV6-6	few	TRBJ1-2	.	CASSSRQRAHYGYTF	TGTGCCAGCAGCTCCAGACAGAGGGCGCACTATGGCTACACCTTC
TRBV6-6	few	TRBJ2-7	TRBD2	CASSYASGRAVEQYF	TGTGCCAGCAGTTACGCTAGCGGGAGGGCTGTCGAGCAGTACTTC
TRBV5-1	once	TRBJ1-2	.	CASSPGPEGYGYTF	TGCGCCAGCAGTCCAGGCCCCGAGGGCTATGGCTACACCTTC
TRBV12-3/TRBV12-4	few	TRBJ2-1	TRBD2	CASKRTSGRNEQFF	TGTGCCAGCAAACGGACTAGCGGGAGGAATGAGCAGTTCTTC
TRBV10-3	.	TRBJ1-2	.	CAISGGRGPSTYGYTF	TGTGCCATCAGTGGAGGGCGGGGGCCCTCTACTTATGGCTACACCTTC
TRBV7-9	.	TRBJ2-3	.	CASSSWESTDTQYF	TGTGCCAGCAGCTCCTGGGAGAGCACAGATACGCAGTATTTT
TRBV5-1	.	TRBJ2-7	TRBD2	CASRRLAEYNEQYF	TGCGCCAGCAGACGACTAGCGGAGTACAATGAGCAGTACTTC
TRBV4-1	.	TRBJ1-5	.	CASSQPPVLAGAQPQHF	TGCGCCAGCAGCCAACCCCCGGTATTAGCAGGGGCTCAGCCCCAGCATTTT
TRBV21-1	many	TRBJ2-4	.	CASSTSGIAKNIQYF	TGTGCCAGCAGCACTAGCGGGATAGCCAAAAACATTCAGTACTTC